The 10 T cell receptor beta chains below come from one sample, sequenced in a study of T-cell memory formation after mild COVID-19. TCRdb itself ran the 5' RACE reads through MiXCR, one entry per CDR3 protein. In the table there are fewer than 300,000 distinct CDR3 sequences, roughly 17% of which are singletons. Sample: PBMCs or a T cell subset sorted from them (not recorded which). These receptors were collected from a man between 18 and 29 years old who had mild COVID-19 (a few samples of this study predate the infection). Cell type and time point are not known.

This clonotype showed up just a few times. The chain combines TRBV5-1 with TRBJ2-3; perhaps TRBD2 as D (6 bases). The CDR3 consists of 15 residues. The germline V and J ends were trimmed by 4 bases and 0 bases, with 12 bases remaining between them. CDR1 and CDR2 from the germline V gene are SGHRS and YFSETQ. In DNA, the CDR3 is TGCGCCAGCAGCGCCACCGGGACTAGCACAGATACGCAGTATTTT. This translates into CASSATGTSTDTQYF.

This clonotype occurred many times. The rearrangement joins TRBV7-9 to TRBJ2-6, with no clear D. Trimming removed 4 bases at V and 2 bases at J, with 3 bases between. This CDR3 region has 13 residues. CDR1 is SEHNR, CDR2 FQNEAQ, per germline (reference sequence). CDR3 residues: CASSSPGANVLTF. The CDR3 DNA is TGTGCCAGCAGCTCCCCTGGGGCCAACGTCCTGACTTTC.

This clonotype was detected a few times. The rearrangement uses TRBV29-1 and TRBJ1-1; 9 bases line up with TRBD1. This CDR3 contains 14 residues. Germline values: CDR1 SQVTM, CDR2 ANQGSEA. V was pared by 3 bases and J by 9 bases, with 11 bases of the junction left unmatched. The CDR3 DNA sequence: TGCAGCGTTGAGAGGGACAGGGCTACCGGAAAAGCTTTCTTT. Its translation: CSVERDRATGKAFF.

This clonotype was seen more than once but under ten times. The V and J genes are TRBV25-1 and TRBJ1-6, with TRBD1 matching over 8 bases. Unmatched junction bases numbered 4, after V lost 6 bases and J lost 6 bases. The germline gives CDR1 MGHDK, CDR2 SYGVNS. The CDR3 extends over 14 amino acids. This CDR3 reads CASRVDRANSPLHF. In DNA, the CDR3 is TGTGCCAGCAGGGTGGACAGGGCTAATTCACCCCTCCACTTT.

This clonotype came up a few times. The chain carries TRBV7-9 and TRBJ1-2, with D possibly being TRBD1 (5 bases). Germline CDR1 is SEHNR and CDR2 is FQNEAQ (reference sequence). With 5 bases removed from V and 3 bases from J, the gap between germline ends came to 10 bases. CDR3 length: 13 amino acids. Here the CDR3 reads CASSHGTYYGYTF. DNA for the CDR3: TGTGCCAGCAGCCACGGGACTTACTATGGCTACACCTTC.

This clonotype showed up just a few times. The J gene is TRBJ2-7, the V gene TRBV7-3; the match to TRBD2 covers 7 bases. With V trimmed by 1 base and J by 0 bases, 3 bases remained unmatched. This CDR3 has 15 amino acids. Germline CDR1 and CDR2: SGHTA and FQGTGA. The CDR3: CASSLRGGGSYEQYF. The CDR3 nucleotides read TGTGCCAGCAGCTTAAGGGGCGGGGGCTCCTACGAGCAGTACTTC. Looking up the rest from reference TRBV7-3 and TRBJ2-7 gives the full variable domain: GAGVSQTPSNKVTEKGKYVELRCDPISGHTALYWYRQSLGQGPEFLIYFQGTGAADDSGLPNDRFFAVRPEGSVSTLKIQRTERGDSAVYLCASSLRGGGSYEQYFGPGTRLTVT.

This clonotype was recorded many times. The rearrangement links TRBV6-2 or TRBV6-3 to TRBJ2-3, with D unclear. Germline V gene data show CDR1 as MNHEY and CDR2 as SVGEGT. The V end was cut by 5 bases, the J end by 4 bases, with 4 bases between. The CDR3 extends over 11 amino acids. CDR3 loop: CASSRPDTQYF. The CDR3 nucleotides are TGTGCCAGCAGTCGGCCAGATACGCAGTATTTT.

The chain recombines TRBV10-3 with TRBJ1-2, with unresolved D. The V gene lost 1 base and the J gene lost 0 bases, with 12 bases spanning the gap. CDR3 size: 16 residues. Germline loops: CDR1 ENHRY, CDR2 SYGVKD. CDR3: CAISELVGRANYGYTF. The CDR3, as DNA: TGTGCCATCAGTGAGTTGGTGGGCAGAGCTAACTATGGCTACACCTTC.

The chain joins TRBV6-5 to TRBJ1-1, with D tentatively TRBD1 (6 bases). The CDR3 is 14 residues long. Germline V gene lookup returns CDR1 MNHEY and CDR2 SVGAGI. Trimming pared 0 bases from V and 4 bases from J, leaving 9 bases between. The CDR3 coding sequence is TGTGCCAGCAGTTACTCTCAGGGGAGCACTGAAGCTTTCTTT. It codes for CASSYSQGSTEAFF.

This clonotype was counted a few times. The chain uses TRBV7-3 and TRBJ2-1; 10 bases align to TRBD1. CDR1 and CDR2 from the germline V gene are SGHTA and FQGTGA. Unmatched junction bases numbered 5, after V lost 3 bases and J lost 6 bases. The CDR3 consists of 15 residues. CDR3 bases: TGTGCCAGCAGCTTTGGGACAGGGGAGCGCAATGAGCAGTTCTTC. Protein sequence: CASSFGTGERNEQFF.